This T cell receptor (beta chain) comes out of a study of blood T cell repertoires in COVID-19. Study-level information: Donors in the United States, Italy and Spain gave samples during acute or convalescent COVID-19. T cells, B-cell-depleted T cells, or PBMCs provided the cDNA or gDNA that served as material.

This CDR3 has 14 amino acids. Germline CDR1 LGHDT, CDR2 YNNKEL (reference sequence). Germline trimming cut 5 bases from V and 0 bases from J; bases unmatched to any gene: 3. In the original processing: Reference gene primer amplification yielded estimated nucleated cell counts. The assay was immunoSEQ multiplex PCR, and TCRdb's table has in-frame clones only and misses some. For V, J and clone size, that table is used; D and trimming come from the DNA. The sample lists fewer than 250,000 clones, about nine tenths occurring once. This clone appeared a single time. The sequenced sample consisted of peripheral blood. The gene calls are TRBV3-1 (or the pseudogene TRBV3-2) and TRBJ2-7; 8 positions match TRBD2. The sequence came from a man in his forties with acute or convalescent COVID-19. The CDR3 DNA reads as TGTGCCAGCAGCTTCGGGACTAGCTCCTACGAGCAGTACTTC. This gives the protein CASSFGTSSYEQYF.